This TCR beta chain stems from a study of response to subunit inactivated influenza vaccine. General study results and limits: With each seasonal influenza vaccination, the authors suggested, few new T cells are recruited.

To note about this clonotype: What it binds is not known.

TCRdb re-called the RT-PCR reads through MiXCR, storing one row per CDR3 protein. Of under 800,000 distinct CDR3 sequences listed, about 15% are singletons. V lost 0 bases to trimming and J lost 0 bases, with 9 bases between them. Germline V CDR1 and CDR2: LGHNA, YSLEER. This CDR3 is 16 amino acids long. The rearrangement joins TRBV4-3 to TRBJ2-1; D may be TRBD2 (6 bases). The receptor comes from a man aged 45-65 years who received an inactivated influenza vaccine. Sequenced material: PBMCs from blood, taken around two weeks before vaccination. The CDR3 loop reads CASSQDLAASYNEQFF. The CDR3 nucleotides are TGCGCCAGCAGCCAAGATTTAGCGGCCTCCTACAATGAGCAGTTCTTC.